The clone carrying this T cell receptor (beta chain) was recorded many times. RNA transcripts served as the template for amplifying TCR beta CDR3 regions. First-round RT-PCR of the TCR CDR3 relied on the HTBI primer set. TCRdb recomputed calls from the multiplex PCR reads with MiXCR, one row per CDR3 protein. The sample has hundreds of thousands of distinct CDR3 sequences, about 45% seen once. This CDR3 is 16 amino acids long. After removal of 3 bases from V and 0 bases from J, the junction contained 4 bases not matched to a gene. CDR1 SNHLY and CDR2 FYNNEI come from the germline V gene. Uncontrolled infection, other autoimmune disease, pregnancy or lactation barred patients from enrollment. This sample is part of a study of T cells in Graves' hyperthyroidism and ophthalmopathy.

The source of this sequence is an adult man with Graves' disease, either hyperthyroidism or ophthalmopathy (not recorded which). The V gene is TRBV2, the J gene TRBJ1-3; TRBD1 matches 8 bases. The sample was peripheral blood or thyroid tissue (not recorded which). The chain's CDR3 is CASSEAGGLSGNTIYF. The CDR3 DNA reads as TGTGCCAGCAGTGAGGCAGGGGGCCTCTCTGGAAACACCATATATTTT. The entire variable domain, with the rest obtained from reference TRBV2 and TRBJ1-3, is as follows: EPEVTQTPSHQVTQMGQEVILRCVPISNHLYFYWYRQILGQKVEFLVSFYNNEISEKSEIFDDQFSVERPDGSNFTLKIRSTKLEDSAMYFCASSEAGGLSGNTIYFGEGSWLTVV.